This TCR beta chain came from a study of blood T cell repertoires in COVID-19. Overall study: Sources were T cells, B-cell-depleted T cells, or PBMCs; the material itself was cDNA or gDNA.

In the study's own analysis: Reference gene primers were amplified, and this amplification served to estimate nucleated cell counts. Generated by immunoSEQ multiplex PCR, the TCRdb table keeps only in-frame clones and is missing some. For V, J and clone size, that table is used; D and trimming come from the DNA. The profile shows roughly 200,000 clones, 83% of them singletons. Clinical history as reported by participants underpinned cohort assignment. Those designated as exposed participants met a COVID-19 case within 2 weeks before study entry. Deletions cut 2 bases from V and 6 bases from J, with 4 bases between. The CDR3 extends over 12 amino acids. Germline loops: CDR1 ENHRY, CDR2 SYGVKD.

This TCR was recovered from a woman aged 50 to 60 who had been exposed to COVID-19. The sequenced sample was PBMCs or T cells enriched from blood (not recorded which). The chain is built from TRBV10-3 and TRBJ2-2; D unresolved. The CDR3 loop is CAISEEAGELFF. The CDR3, as DNA: TGTGCCATCAGTGAGGAGGCCGGGGAGCTGTTTTTT.